Listed below are T cell receptor beta chains from one sample, sequenced in a study of T cells in localized non-small cell lung cancer. This table comes from immunoSEQ multiplex PCR, and its TCRdb copy is limited to in-frame clones, with some not included. The sample shows about 1,800 clones, around 33% of them seen only once. The source material was lung tumor tissue, sampled before any cancer treatment. These receptors all stem from a male donor aged 60 or over with stage II lung adenocarcinoma. Both conserved end residues are part of each CDR3. The D gene is left open where the match is weak. Clone size is not always given. Where it is, it says once, few, many or a class for expanded clones.

cdr3_length j_call v_call clone_size d_call cdr3_nt cdr3_aa
16 TRBJ2-1 TRBV19 once TRBD1 TGTGCCAGTAGCCTTAAAACCGGGACAGGAAACAATGAGCAGTTCTTC CASSLKTGTGNNEQFF
15 TRBJ2-5 TRBV19 - TRBD2 TGTGCCAGTAGTAGAAGGGGCGGGAGCCAAGAGACCCAGTACTTC CASSRRGGSQETQYF
14 TRBJ1-3 TRBV5-1 few - TGCGCCAGCAGCCCAGGCAGCTCTGGAAACACCATATATTTT CASSPGSSGNTIYF
14 TRBJ1-1 TRBV6-8 - - TGTGCCAGCAGTTACCCGGCTATGGGCACTGAAGCTTTCTTT CASSYPAMGTEAFF
15 TRBJ1-2 TRBV9 medium-sized - TGTGCCAGCAGCTCGTTCACTCTCGGGACTGATGGCTACACCTTC CASSSFTLGTDGYTF
16 TRBJ2-3 TRBV28 few TRBD2 TGTGCCAGCAGTGCCCCGACTAGCGGGAGGAAAGATACGCAGTATTTT CASSAPTSGRKDTQYF
16 TRBJ2-7 TRBV6-8 - - TGTGCCAGCAGTTACTCGGTAAGGGCTTCCTCCTACGAGCAGTACTTC CASSYSVRASSYEQYF
17 TRBJ2-3 TRBV7-5 few - TGTGCCAGCAGCTTTAGGGTTCTAGCGGGAGGTACAGATACGCAGTATTTT CASSFRVLAGGTDTQYF
13 TRBJ1-2 TRBV6-8 - - TGTGCCAGCAGTGCCGGGCTGTTCTATGGCTACACCTTC CASSAGLFYGYTF
13 TRBJ1-4 TRBV19 - - TGTGCCAGTAGTCGACAGCTTAATGAAAAACTGTTTTTT CASSRQLNEKLFF
14 TRBJ1-6 TRBV11-3 few - TGTGCCAGCAGCAAGGACATGACAGATTCACCCCTCCACTTT CASSKDMTDSPLHF
14 TRBJ1-3 TRBV9 few - TGTGCCAGCAGTGCATCGACCTCTGGAAACACCATATATTTT CASSASTSGNTIYF
12 TRBJ1-1 TRBV14 - - TGTGCCAGCAGCCAGTACGGCACGATAGCTTTCTTT CASSQYGTIAFF
14 TRBJ2-3 TRBV12-5 once - TGTGCTAGTGGTTTGGGACAGAACACAGATACGCAGTATTTT CASGLGQNTDTQYF
17 TRBJ2-7 TRBV1 - - TGCGCCAGCAGCCAAGATATTCTCTATGGGGGGCTCTACGAGCAGTACTTC CASSQDILYGGLYEQYF
14 TRBJ1-3 TRBV28 - TRBD1 TGTGCCAGCCGTACAGGGGGCTCTGGAAACACCATATATTTT CASRTGGSGNTIYF
14 TRBJ1-1 TRBV19 - - TGTGCCAGTAAAGGTGAAGCTTGGAGCACTGAAGCTTTCTTT CASKGEAWSTEAFF
12 TRBJ2-3 TRBV18 - - TGTGCCAGCTCACCGCGGGAAGATACGCAGTATTTT CASSPREDTQYF
14 TRBJ1-2 TRBV29-1 - TRBD1 TGCAGCGTTGAAGATTTGGGACAGATCTATGGCTACACCTTC CSVEDLGQIYGYTF
12 TRBJ1-2 TRBV28 few - TGTGCCAGCAGTTTCCTAGGTGAGGGCTACACCTTC CASSFLGEGYTF
14 TRBJ2-7 TRBV19 - - TGTGCCAGTAGTATCGTGGGACCCTCCTACGAGCAGTACTTC CASSIVGPSYEQYF
15 TRBJ2-7 TRBV6-8 medium-sized - TGTGCCAGCAGTTACTCGGGGTGGGGAGTCGGCGAGCAGTACTTC CASSYSGWGVGEQYF
14 TRBJ1-2 TRBV6-8 - TRBD1 TGTGCCATCGGACAGGGGGCTAGCGGGTATGGCTACACCTTC CAIGQGASGYGYTF
15 TRBJ2-1 TRBV18 - TRBD2 TGTGCCAGCTCACCCATCAGGACGGGGGGTAATGAGCAGTTCTTC CASSPIRTGGNEQFF
14 TRBJ1-4 TRBV5-1 - - TGCGCCAGCAGCTTGGGTCGGCCTAATGAAAAACTGTTTTTT CASSLGRPNEKLFF
12 TRBJ2-2 TRBV25-1 - - TGTGCCAGCAGTGGAAACACCGGGGAGCTGTTTTTT CASSGNTGELFF
14 TRBJ2-7 TRBV7-6 few - TGTGCCAGCAGCCCCCTTTCGGACTCCTACGAGCAGTACTTC CASSPLSDSYEQYF
15 TRBJ1-6 TRBV18 - - TGTGCCAGCTCACCTTCAGGGGCATCTAATTCACCCCTCCACTTT CASSPSGASNSPLHF
14 TRBJ1-4 TRBV11-3 medium-sized - TGTGCCAGCAGGATAGGGTCAACTAATGAAAAACTGTTTTTT CASRIGSTNEKLFF
15 TRBJ2-7 TRBV9 medium-sized TRBD2 TGTGCCAGCAGCGCTAGCGGGAGTCTCGGCTACGAGCAGTACTTC CASSASGSLGYEQYF
15 TRBJ1-6 TRBV11-3 - TRBD1 TGTGCCAGCAGCTTCGGTCAGGGGGCTTTGGCACCCCTCCACTTT CASSFGQGALAPLHF
13 TRBJ1-1 TRBV10-2 - - TGCGCCAGCAGTGGGTTGACGAACACTGAAGCTTTCTTT CASSGLTNTEAFF
13 TRBJ1-2 TRBV14 - TRBD1 TGTGCCAGCAGCCAAGACAGGGGGTATGGCTACACCTTC CASSQDRGYGYTF
13 TRBJ1-2 TRBV9 few - TGTGCCAGCAGCCTTGGGGCTACCTATGGCTACACCTTC CASSLGATYGYTF
12 TRBJ2-2 TRBV19 - - TGTGCCAGTGGGCGGAACACCGGGGAGCTGTTTTTT CASGRNTGELFF
14 TRBJ2-5 TRBV30 few TRBD1 TGTGCCTGGACGAGGACAGGGGTTACAGAGACCCAGTACTTC CAWTRTGVTETQYF
14 TRBJ1-1 TRBV25-1 once - TGTGCCAGCTCCCGGGAGGGTTCGGGCACTGAAGCTTTCTTT CASSREGSGTEAFF
15 TRBJ2-1 TRBV11-3 medium-sized - TGTGCCAGCAGCTCCTCAGGGTCTTTCCTCAATGAGCAGTTCTTC CASSSSGSFLNEQFF
16 TRBJ1-3 TRBV6-8 medium-sized TRBD1 TGTGCCAGCAGTCCCCGAGACAGGGTCCCTGGAAACACCATATATTTT CASSPRDRVPGNTIYF
15 TRBJ2-7 TRBV6-8 - TRBD1 TGTGCCAGCAGCTCCGGGACAGGGACTATATCGGAGCAGTACTTC CASSSGTGTISEQYF
16 TRBJ1-2 TRBV19 few - TGTGCCAGTAACCCCCAGGGGATCGGAGCTAACTATGGCTACACCTTC CASNPQGIGANYGYTF
14 TRBJ1-1 TRBV6-8 medium-sized - TGTGCCAGCAGACGCCGGGGAGGGCACACTGAAGCTTTCTTT CASRRRGGHTEAFF
15 TRBJ2-5 TRBV30 - - TGTGCCTGGAGTGCTAACTCGGGAGAGGGAGAGACCCAGTACTTC CAWSANSGEGETQYF
14 TRBJ2-1 TRBV9 few - TGTGCCAGCAGCGTAGGCGACTCCTACAATGAGCAGTTCTTC CASSVGDSYNEQFF
15 TRBJ1-4 TRBV15 few - TGTGCCACCAGCAGAAGGACGCCAGGGAGCGAAAAACTGTTTTTT CATSRRTPGSEKLFF